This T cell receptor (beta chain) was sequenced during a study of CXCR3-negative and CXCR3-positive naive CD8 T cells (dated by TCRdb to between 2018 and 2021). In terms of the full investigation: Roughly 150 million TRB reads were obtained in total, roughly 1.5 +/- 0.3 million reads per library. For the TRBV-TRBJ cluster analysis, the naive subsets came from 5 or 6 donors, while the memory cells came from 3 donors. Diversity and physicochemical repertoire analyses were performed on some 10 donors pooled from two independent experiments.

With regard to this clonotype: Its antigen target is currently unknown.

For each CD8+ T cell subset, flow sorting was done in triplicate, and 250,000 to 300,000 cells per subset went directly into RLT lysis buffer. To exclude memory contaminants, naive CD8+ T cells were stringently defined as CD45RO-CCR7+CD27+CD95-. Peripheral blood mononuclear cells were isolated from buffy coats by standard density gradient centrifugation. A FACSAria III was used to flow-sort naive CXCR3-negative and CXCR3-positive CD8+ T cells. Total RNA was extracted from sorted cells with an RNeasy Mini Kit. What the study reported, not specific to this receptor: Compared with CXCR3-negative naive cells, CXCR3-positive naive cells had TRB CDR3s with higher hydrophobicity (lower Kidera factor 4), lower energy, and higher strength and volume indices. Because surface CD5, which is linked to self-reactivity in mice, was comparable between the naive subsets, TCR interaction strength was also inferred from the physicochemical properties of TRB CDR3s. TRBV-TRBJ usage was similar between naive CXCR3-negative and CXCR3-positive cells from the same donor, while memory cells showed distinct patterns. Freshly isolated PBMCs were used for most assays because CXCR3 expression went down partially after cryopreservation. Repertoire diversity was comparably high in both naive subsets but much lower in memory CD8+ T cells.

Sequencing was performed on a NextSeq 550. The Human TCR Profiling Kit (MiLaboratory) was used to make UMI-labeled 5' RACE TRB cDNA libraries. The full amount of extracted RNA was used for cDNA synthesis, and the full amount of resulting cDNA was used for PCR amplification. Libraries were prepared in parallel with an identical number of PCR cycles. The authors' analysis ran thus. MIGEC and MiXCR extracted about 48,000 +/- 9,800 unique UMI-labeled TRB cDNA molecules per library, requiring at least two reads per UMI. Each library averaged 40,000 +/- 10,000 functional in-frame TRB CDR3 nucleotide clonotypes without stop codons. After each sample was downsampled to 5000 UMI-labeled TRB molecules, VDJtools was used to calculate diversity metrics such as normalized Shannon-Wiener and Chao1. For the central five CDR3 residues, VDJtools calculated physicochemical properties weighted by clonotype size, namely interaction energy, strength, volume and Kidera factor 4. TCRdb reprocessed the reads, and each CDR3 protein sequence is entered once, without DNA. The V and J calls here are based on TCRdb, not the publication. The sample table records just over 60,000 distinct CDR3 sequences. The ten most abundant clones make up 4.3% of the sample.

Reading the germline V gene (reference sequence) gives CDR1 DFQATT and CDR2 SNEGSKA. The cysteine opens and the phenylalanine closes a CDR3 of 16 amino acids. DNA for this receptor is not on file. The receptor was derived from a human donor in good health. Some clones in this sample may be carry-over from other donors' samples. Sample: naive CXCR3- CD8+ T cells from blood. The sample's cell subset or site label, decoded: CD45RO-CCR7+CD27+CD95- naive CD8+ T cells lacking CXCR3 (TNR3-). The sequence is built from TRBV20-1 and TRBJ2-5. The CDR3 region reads CSARISPETFQETQYF.